This T cell receptor beta chain was captured in a study of T cell responses to AZD1222 COVID-19 vaccine. Assay: immunoSEQ multiplex PCR; the TCRdb copy retains only in-frame clones and omits some. Altogether 150,000 to 200,000 clones are present, 85% to 95% being singletons, with the ten largest covering 3.9%. As concerns this clone: Its antigen is currently unknown.

The V end lost 4 bases, the J end lost 4 bases, and 14 bases lay between the germline ends. The CDR3 is 14 residues long. CDR1 is SGHNT, CDR2 YYREEE, per germline (reference sequence). Study outcomes and limitations: Repertoires were obtained only post-peak T cell response. At baseline, just a handful of AZD1222 recipients tested seropositive.

The material sequenced was peripheral blood, taken on day 0 of AZD1222 vaccination. The TCR comes from an adult in good health. V gene TRBV5-4 combines with J gene TRBJ1-1, with no clear D. CDR3 loop: CASSPYSGSTEAFF. CDR3 in DNA: TGTGCCAGCAGCCCGTACAGCGGGAGCACTGAAGCTTTCTTT.